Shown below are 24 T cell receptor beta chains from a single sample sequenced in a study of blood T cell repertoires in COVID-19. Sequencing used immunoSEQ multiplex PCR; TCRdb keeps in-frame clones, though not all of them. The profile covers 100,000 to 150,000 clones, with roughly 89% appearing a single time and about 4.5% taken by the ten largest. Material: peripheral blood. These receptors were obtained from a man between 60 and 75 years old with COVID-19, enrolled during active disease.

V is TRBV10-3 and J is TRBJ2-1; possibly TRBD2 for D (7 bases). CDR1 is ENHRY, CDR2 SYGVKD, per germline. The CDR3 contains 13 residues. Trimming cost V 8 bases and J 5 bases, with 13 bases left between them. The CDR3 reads CAILAGANNEQFF. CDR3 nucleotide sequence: TGTGCCATCCTGGCGGGGGCCAACAATGAGCAGTTCTTC.

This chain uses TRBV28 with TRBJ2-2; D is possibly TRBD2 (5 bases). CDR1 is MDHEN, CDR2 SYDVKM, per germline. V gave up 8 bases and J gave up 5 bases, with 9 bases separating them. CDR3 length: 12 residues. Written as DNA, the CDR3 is TGTGCCAGCGCCTCGGGAACCGGGGAGCTGTTTTTT. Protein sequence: CASASGTGELFF.

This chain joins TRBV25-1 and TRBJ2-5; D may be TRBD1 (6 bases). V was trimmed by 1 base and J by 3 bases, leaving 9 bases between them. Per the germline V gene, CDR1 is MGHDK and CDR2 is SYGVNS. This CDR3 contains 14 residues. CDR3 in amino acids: CASSESPGEETQYF. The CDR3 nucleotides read TGTGCCAGCAGTGAATCCCCAGGGGAAGAGACCCAGTACTTC.

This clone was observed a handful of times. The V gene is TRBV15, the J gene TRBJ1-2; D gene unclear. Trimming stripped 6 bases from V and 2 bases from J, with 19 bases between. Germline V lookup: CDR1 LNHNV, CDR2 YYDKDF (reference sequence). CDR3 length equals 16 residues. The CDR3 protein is CATRSATGSINYGYTF. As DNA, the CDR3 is TGTGCCACCAGATCTGCGACGGGAAGCATAAACTATGGCTACACCTTC.

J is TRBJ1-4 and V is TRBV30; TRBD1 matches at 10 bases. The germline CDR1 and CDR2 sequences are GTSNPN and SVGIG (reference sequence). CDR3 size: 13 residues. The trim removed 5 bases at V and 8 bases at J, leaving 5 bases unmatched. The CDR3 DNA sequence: TGTGCCTGGGGGGACAGGGGACCCGAAAAACTGTTTTTT. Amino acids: CAWGDRGPEKLFF.

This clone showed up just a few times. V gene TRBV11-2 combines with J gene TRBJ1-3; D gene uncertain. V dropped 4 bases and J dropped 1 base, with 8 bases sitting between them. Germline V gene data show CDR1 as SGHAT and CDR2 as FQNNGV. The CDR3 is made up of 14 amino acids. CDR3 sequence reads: CASSSRLSGNTIYF. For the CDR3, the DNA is TGTGCCAGCAGCTCTAGATTGTCTGGAAACACCATATATTTT.

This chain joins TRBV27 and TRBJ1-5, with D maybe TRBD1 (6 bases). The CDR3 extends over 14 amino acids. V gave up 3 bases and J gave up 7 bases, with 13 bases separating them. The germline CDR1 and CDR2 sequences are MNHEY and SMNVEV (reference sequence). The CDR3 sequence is CASSFQGMGQPQHF. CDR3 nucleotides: TGTGCCAGCAGTTTTCAGGGGATGGGACAGCCCCAGCATTTT.

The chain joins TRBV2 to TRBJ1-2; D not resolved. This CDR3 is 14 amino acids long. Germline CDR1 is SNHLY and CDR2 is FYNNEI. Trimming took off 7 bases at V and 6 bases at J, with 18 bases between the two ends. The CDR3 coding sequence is TGTGCCAGCAAAGAGGACTCCCGGGAGAATGGCTACACCTTC. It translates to CASKEDSRENGYTF.

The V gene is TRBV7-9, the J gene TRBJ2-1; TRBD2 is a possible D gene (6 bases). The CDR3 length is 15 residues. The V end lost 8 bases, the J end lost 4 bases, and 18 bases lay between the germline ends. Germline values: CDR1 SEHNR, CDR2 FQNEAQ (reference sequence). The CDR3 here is CASLRAGTAYNEQFF. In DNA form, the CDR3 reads TGTGCCAGCCTAAGGGCGGGGACGGCTTACAATGAGCAGTTCTTC.

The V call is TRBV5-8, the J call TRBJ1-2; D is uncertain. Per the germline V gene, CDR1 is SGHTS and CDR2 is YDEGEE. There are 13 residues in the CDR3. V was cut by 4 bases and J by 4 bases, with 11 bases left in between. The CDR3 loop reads CASSVFSGYGYTF. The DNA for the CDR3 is TGTGCCAGCAGCGTGTTTTCCGGCTATGGCTACACCTTC.

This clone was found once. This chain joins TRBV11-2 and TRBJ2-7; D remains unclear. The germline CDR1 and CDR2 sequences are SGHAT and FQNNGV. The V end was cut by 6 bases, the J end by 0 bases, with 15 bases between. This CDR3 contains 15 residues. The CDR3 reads CASRAFVQFSYEQYF. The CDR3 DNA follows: TGTGCCAGCAGAGCTTTCGTACAGTTCTCCTACGAGCAGTACTTC.

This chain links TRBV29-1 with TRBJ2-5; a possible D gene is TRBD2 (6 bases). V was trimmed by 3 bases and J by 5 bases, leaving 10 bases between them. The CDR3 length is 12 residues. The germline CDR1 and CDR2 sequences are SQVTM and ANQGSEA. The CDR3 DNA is TGCAGCGTTGATGCGCTAGCGGAGACCCAGTACTTC. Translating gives CSVDALAETQYF. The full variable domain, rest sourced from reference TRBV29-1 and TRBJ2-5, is SAVISQKPSRDICQRGTSLTIQCQVDSQVTMMFWYRQQPGQSLTLIATANQGSEATYESGFVIDKFPISRPNLTFSTLTVSNMSPEDSSIYLCSVDALAETQYFGPGTRLLVL.

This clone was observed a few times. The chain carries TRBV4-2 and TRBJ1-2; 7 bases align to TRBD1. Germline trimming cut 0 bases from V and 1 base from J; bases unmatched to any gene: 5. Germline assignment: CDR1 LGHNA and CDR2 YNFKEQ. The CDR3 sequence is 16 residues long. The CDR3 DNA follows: TGTGCCAGCAGCCAAGATCAGGACAGGTTTAACTATGGCTACACCTTC. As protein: CASSQDQDRFNYGYTF.

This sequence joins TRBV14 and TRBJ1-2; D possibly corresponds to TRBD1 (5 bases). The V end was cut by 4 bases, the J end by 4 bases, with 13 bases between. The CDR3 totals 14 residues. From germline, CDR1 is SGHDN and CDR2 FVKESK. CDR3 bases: TGTGCCAGCAGCCTTAGGGCAGGGCCCTATGGCTACACCTTC. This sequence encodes CASSLRAGPYGYTF.

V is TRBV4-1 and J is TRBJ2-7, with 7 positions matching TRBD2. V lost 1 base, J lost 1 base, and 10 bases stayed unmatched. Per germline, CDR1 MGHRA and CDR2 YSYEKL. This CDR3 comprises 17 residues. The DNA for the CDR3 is TGCGCCAGCAGCCAAGTCAGCGGGGAGTCTACATCCTACGAGCAGTACTTC. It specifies CASSQVSGESTSYEQYF.

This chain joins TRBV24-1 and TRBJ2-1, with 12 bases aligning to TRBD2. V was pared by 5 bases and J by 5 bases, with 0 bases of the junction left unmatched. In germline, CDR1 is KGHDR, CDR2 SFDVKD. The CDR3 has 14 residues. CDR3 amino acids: CATSGTSGDNEQFF. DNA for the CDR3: TGTGCCACCAGTGGGACTAGCGGGGACAATGAGCAGTTCTTC.

The CDR3 protein is CASSVAVRLTSGNTIYF. In DNA, the CDR3 is TGTGCCAGCAGCGTAGCAGTCAGGCTGACCTCTGGAAACACCATATATTTT. The chain uses TRBV9 and TRBJ1-3; no definite D call. Germline loops: CDR1 SGDLS, CDR2 YYNGEE. CDR3 length: 17 residues. The V gene lost 0 bases and the J gene lost 0 bases, with 13 bases spanning the gap.

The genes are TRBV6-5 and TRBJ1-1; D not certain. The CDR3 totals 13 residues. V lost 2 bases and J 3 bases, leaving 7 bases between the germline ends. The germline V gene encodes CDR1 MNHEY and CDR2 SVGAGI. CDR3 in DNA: TGTGCCAGCAGTTACGGCCGGGACACTGAAGCTTTCTTT. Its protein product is CASSYGRDTEAFF.

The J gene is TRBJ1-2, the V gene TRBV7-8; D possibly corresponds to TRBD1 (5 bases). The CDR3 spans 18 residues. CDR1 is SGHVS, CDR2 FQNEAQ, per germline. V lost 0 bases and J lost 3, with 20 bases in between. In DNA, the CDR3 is TGTGCCAGCAGCTTAGCGTCATTTGGGGGGTCCCTCCACTATGGCTACACCTTC. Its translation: CASSLASFGGSLHYGYTF.

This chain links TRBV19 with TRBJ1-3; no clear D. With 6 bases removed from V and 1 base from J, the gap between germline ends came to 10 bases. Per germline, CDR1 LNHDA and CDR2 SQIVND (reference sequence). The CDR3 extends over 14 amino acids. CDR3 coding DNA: TGTGCCAGTAGGACTTCGGATTCTGGAAACACCATATATTTT. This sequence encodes CASRTSDSGNTIYF.

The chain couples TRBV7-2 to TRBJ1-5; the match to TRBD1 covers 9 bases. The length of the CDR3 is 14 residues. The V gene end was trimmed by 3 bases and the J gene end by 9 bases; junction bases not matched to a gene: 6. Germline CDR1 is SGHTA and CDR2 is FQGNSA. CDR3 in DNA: TGTGCCAGCAGCTTGGGACAGGGCCTTAGGCCCCAGCATTTT. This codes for CASSLGQGLRPQHF.

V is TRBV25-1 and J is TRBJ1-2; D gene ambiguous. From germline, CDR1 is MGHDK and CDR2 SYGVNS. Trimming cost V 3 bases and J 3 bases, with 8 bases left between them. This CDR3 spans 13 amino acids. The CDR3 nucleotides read TGTGCCAGCAGTGACGGCGGGCACTATGGCTACACCTTC. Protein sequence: CASSDGGHYGYTF.

DNA of the CDR3: TGCAGCGTTCTCATGTTGCAGGGGGCAGGGGAAAAACTGTTTTTT. Its translation: CSVLMLQGAGEKLFF. V usage is TRBV29-1 and J usage is TRBJ1-4; 8 bases map to TRBD1. The germline V gene encodes CDR1 SQVTM and CDR2 ANQGSEA. V trimming: 5 bases; J trimming: 8 bases; junction bases outside the gene matches: 13. This CDR3 is 15 amino acids long.

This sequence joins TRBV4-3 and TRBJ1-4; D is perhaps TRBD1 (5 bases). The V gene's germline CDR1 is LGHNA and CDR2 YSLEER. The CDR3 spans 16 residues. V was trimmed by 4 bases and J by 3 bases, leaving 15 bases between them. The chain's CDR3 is CASSRSRAAANEKLFF. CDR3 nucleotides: TGCGCCAGCAGCCGAAGCAGGGCGGCGGCTAATGAAAAACTGTTTTTT.